These 14 T cell receptor beta chains share one sample of origin, sequenced in a study of identical twins. TCRdb redid the calling of the 5' RACE reads with MiXCR, one entry per CDR3 protein. The sample has approximately 500,000 distinct CDR3 sequences, roughly 26% seen once. The same sample was also used in a study of T cells expressing NK-cell markers.

The source material was CD4+ T cells sorted from blood. The receptors were sampled from a woman under 30 in good health.

Many counts were recorded for this clonotype. This sequence joins TRBV5-1 and TRBJ2-3; D is ambiguous. Germline lookup yields CDR1 SGHRS and CDR2 YFSETQ. The CDR3 sequence is 12 residues long. Trimming pared 3 bases from V and 5 bases from J, leaving 7 bases between. CDR3 region: CASSYPGDTQYF. The CDR3 coding sequence is TGCGCCAGCAGCTATCCCGGAGATACGCAGTATTTT.

This chain uses TRBV7-9 with TRBJ2-5, with D unresolved. CDR1 and CDR2 from the germline V gene are SEHNR and FQNEAQ (reference sequence). V was pared by 0 bases and J by 3 bases, with 11 bases between. The CDR3 runs to 15 residues. CDR3 sequence: CASSLASDGKETQYF. The CDR3 region has the DNA TGTGCCAGCAGCTTAGCCTCGGACGGAAAAGAGACCCAGTACTTC.

V usage is TRBV12-3 or TRBV12-4 and J usage is TRBJ1-1; D remains unclear. The germline V and J ends were trimmed by 6 bases and 11 bases, with 19 bases remaining between them. The CDR3 runs 13 residues. The CDR3 region has the DNA TGTGCCAGCAGCCCTGCCGCTAGAGGAGAGGCTTTCTTT. The encoded protein is CASSPAARGEAFF.

This chain links TRBV6-5 with TRBJ2-5, with D possibly being TRBD1 (6 bases). CDR3 length: 14 amino acids. Germline V gene sequence: CDR1 MNHEY, CDR2 SVGAGI. V lost 0 bases to trimming and J lost 5 bases, with 10 bases between them. CDR3 bases: TGTGCCAGCAGTTACTCGAATAGGGGGGAGACCCAGTACTTC. It yields the protein CASSYSNRGETQYF.

The chain links TRBV12-3 or TRBV12-4 to TRBJ1-1, with D hard to call. The CDR3 loop spans 14 amino acids. V gave up 5 bases and J gave up 2 bases, with 12 bases separating them. CDR3 region: CASSPEGPNTEAFF. The DNA for the CDR3 is TGTGCCAGCAGTCCGGAGGGCCCAAACACTGAAGCTTTCTTT.

This clonotype was seen a few times. The DNA for the CDR3 is TGTGCCATCAGTGAGGCGACAGGGACCTATGCTAGTCGCTACACCTTC. Translated: CAISEATGTYASRYTF. This rearrangement joins TRBV10-3 to TRBJ1-2, with TRBD1 matching 7 bases. V was clipped by 2 bases and J by 9 bases; unmatched bases: 15. Germline lookup yields CDR1 ENHRY and CDR2 SYGVKD. The CDR3 contains 16 residues.

This chain links TRBV20-1 with TRBJ2-7; unclear D gene. Trimming took off 0 bases at V and 0 bases at J, with 9 bases between the two ends. Looked up from germline, CDR1 is DFQATT and CDR2 is SNEGSKA (reference sequence). The CDR3 covers 14 residues. In DNA form, the CDR3 reads TGCAGTGCTAGAGAGGGGTACCTCTCCTACGAGCAGTACTTC. It specifies CSAREGYLSYEQYF.

This clonotype was recorded at least ten times. This chain connects TRBV5-6 to TRBJ2-2, with 7 bases that match TRBD2. The CDR3 loop spans 18 amino acids. Germline V gene sequence: CDR1 SGHDT, CDR2 YYEEEE. J lost 2 bases, V lost 1 base, and 11 bases had no gene match. The CDR3 loop reads CASSLLRSTSLNTGELFF. The CDR3 nucleotides read TGTGCCAGCAGCTTGCTTAGGTCGACTAGCCTTAACACCGGGGAGCTGTTTTTT.

This clonotype appeared a few times. V gene TRBV3-1 combines with J gene TRBJ2-5; no clear D. V lost 11 bases, J lost 5 bases, and 18 bases lay in between. Germline CDR1 reads LGHDT; CDR2 reads YNNKEL (reference sequence). The CDR3 is 13 residues long. CDR3 sequence: CAAGRQSSETQYF. DNA for the CDR3: TGTGCCGCTGGCCGTCAGTCATCCGAGACCCAGTACTTC.

In DNA, the CDR3 is TGCAGTGCTAGGGTCGGCGGAGAGGGGAAGACCCAGTACTTC. This encodes CSARVGGEGKTQYF. This chain links TRBV20-1 with TRBJ2-5, with D perhaps given as TRBD1 or TRBD2 (5 bases each). Trimming removed 3 bases at V and 6 bases at J, with 17 bases between. Germline V gene data show CDR1 as DFQATT and CDR2 as SNEGSKA (reference sequence). This CDR3 has 14 residues.

The table lists this clonotype with a few counts. The chain couples TRBV19 to TRBJ2-3, with D possibly matching TRBD2 (5 bases). V was cut by 4 bases and J by 4 bases, with 12 bases left in between. In germline, CDR1 is LNHDA, CDR2 SQIVND (reference sequence). The CDR3 has 14 amino acids. In DNA, the CDR3 is TGTGCCAGTAGTAGAAAGCGGCCTCCAGATACGCAGTATTTT. Its translation: CASSRKRPPDTQYF.

V is TRBV7-8 and J is TRBJ2-1, with a tentative D call TRBD1 (5 bases). Trimming left V 2 bases short and J 6 bases short, with 17 bases between. The CDR3 sequence is 16 residues long. CDR1 and CDR2 (germline): SGHVS, FQNEAQ. The CDR3 loop reads CASSLRQPGKGNEQFF. The CDR3 region has the DNA TGTGCCAGCAGCTTACGTCAGCCAGGGAAAGGCAATGAGCAGTTCTTC.

V is TRBV7-9 and J is TRBJ2-2; D is unclear. The CDR3 has 15 amino acids. V was clipped by 2 bases and J by 6 bases, with 13 bases between them. From germline, CDR1 is SEHNR and CDR2 FQNEAQ (reference sequence). The CDR3 sequence: CASSLLRPQPGELFF. CDR3 DNA sequence: TGTGCCAGCAGCTTACTTCGCCCCCAACCCGGGGAGCTGTTTTTT.

V gene TRBV2 combines with J gene TRBJ2-3; the match to TRBD2 covers 10 bases. The V gene's germline CDR1 is SNHLY and CDR2 FYNNEI. With 7 bases clipped from V and 6 bases from J, the junction kept 4 bases outside the gene matches. The CDR3 runs to 13 residues. CDR3 in DNA: TGTGCCAGCACCGGGACTAGCGTGGATACGCAGTATTTT. It specifies CASTGTSVDTQYF.